Listed below are T cell receptor beta chains from one sample, sequenced in a study of blood T cell repertoires in COVID-19. The table came from immunoSEQ multiplex PCR; TCRdb's copy has only in-frame clones and leaves some out. There are roughly 230,000 clones in the sample; 65% to 85% occur only once, and 8.6% lies in the top ten. Sequencing input: peripheral blood. The receptors were gathered from a man in his forties with active or convalescent COVID-19. CDR3s include the opening cysteine and the closing phenylalanine or tryptophan. D genes are given only for firm matches. Part of the rows lack a size; the others show once, few, many or a class for expanded clones.

v_gene	j_gene	abundance	d_gene	CDR3aa	CDR3nt
TRBV28	TRBJ2-3	.	TRBD1	CASSNRPGTGTTDTQYF	TGTGCCAGCAGCAATCGCCCCGGGACAGGAACCACAGATACGCAGTATTTT
TRBV11-2	TRBJ2-2	.	TRBD2	CASKPFGTSATNTGELFF	TGTGCCAGCAAGCCGTTCGGGACTAGCGCCACGAACACCGGGGAGCTGTTTTTT
TRBV4-1	TRBJ2-1	.	TRBD2	CASSPATSGMGEQFF	TGCGCCAGCAGCCCTGCGACTAGCGGGATGGGTGAGCAGTTCTTC
TRBV12-3/TRBV12-4	TRBJ2-7	.	.	CASSLMGSSEQYF	TGTGCCAGCAGTTTAATGGGGAGTTCCGAGCAGTACTTC
TRBV4-1	TRBJ2-3	.	TRBD2	CASSPLTSGETTDTQYF	TGCGCCAGCAGCCCCCTGACTAGCGGGGAAACCACAGATACGCAGTATTTT
TRBV11-3	TRBJ2-1	few	TRBD2	CASSLTLAGSSYNEQFF	TGTGCCAGCAGCTTAACTCTAGCGGGGAGTTCCTACAATGAGCAGTTCTTC
TRBV7-9	TRBJ1-1	.	.	CASSLEGRTSMNTEAFF	TGTGCCAGCAGCTTAGAAGGCAGGACAAGTATGAACACTGAAGCTTTCTTT
TRBV19	TRBJ1-1	.	.	CASIGGERRGRGNTEAFF	TGTGCCAGTATCGGTGGCGAGAGGAGGGGCAGAGGGAACACTGAAGCTTTCTTT
TRBV24-1	TRBJ1-2	.	.	CATSDLEGRRYGYTF	TGTGCCACCAGTGATTTGGAAGGAAGGAGGTATGGCTACACCTTC
TRBV15	TRBJ2-2	.	TRBD1	CATSTRGPGELFF	TGTGCCACCAGCACTAGGGGGCCCGGGGAGCTGTTTTTT
TRBV19	TRBJ2-1	few	TRBD1	CASSVGQGDYEQFF	TGTGCCAGTAGTGTGGGACAGGGGGACTATGAGCAGTTCTTC
TRBV19	TRBJ2-2	.	.	CATQNANTGELFF	TGTGCCACACAGAACGCGAACACCGGGGAGCTGTTTTTT
TRBV28	TRBJ2-7	few	TRBD1	CASSLVTPQGAVYEQYF	TGTGCCAGCAGTTTAGTTACCCCCCAGGGGGCAGTCTACGAGCAGTACTTC
TRBV11-2	TRBJ1-3	.	TRBD1	CASRIDRAAGNTIYF	TGTGCCAGCAGGATTGACAGGGCGGCTGGAAACACCATATATTTT
TRBV5-4	TRBJ2-5	.	TRBD1	CASSSAVDRGETQYF	TGTGCCAGCAGCTCGGCGGTGGACAGGGGAGAGACCCAGTACTTC
TRBV19	TRBJ2-1	.	.	CASRGAPSEQFF	TGTGCCAGTAGGGGGGCGCCGAGTGAGCAGTTCTTC
TRBV24-1	TRBJ2-3	.	TRBD1	CATSDPTGMIGLGTDTQYF	TGTGCCACCAGTGATCCGACAGGGATGATAGGCCTTGGCACAGATACGCAGTATTTT
TRBV4-1	TRBJ1-4	.	.	CATSYATNEKLFF	TGCGCCACTTCCTATGCAACTAATGAAAAACTGTTTTTT
TRBV19	TRBJ2-7	.	TRBD2	CASSTRGTSRSYEQYF	TGTGCCAGTAGTACAAGAGGGACTAGCCGCTCCTACGAGCAGTACTTC
TRBV6-5	TRBJ1-2	.	.	CASSDSRRWSYGYTF	TGTGCCAGCAGTGACTCCCGGCGGTGGTCTTATGGCTACACCTTC
TRBV4-1	TRBJ1-1	.	TRBD1	CASSQGTGKDTEAFF	TGCGCCAGCAGCCAGGGGACAGGGAAGGACACTGAAGCTTTCTTT
TRBV23-1	TRBJ1-2	.	.	CASSLHRENYGYTF	TGCGCCAGCAGTCTCCACCGGGAGAACTATGGCTACACCTTC
TRBV3-1/TRBV3-2	TRBJ2-1	.	.	CASSRNRQTYNEQFF	TGTGCCAGCAGCCGAAACCGACAGACTTACAATGAGCAGTTCTTC
TRBV30	TRBJ1-2	once	TRBD1	CAWSVVGAGGFTF	TGTGCCTGGAGTGTAGTGGGGGCAGGGGGCTTCACCTTC
TRBV5-4	TRBJ1-1	few	.	CASSRDGGVGNTEAFF	TGTGCCAGCAGCCGGGACGGGGGAGTGGGGAACACTGAAGCTTTCTTT
TRBV5-1	TRBJ1-4	.	TRBD1	CASSSWGQVEGKLFF	TGCGCCAGCAGCTCATGGGGACAGGTCGAAGGAAAACTGTTTTTT
TRBV21-1	TRBJ1-1	few	.	CASSKVRRTTEAFF	TGTGCCAGCAGCAAAGTCAGGAGGACCACTGAAGCTTTCTTT
TRBV6-2/TRBV6-3	TRBJ2-7	.	TRBD1	CASSIPDRGYEQYF	TGTGCCAGCAGTATCCCGGACAGGGGGTACGAGCAGTACTTC
TRBV5-4	TRBJ2-2	once	TRBD1	CASSLGTGGFTGELFF	TGTGCCAGCAGCTTGGGGACAGGGGGTTTCACCGGGGAGCTGTTTTTT
TRBV2	TRBJ2-2	.	TRBD2	CASSSSTGRNTGELFF	TGTGCCAGCAGTTCATCTACCGGGAGGAATACCGGGGAGCTGTTTTTT
TRBV20-1	TRBJ1-5	.	.	CSASAGEIQPQHF	TGCAGTGCTAGTGCAGGGGAGATTCAGCCCCAGCATTTT
TRBV5-1	TRBJ2-7	.	TRBD1	CASSFSQGRYYEQYF	TGCGCCAGCAGCTTCTCACAGGGGCGCTACTACGAGCAGTACTTC
TRBV19	TRBJ2-3	.	TRBD2	CASSPTARGGRTDTQYF	TGTGCCAGTAGTCCGACAGCTCGCGGGGGGAGGACAGATACGCAGTATTTT
TRBV5-1	TRBJ1-5	.	.	CASSLLGVADQPQHF	TGCGCCAGCAGCTTGCTAGGGGTAGCTGATCAGCCCCAGCATTTT
TRBV5-1	TRBJ1-2	.	.	CASSLGQVANYGYTF	TGCGCCAGCAGCTTGGGACAGGTCGCTAACTATGGCTACACCTTC
TRBV5-1	TRBJ1-3	.	.	CASSFGTHSGNTIYF	TGCGCCAGCAGCTTTGGGACACACTCTGGAAACACCATATATTTT
TRBV27	TRBJ1-6	.	.	CASSSLDRDHSPLHF	TGTGCCAGCAGTTCCTTAGACAGAGACCATTCACCCCTCCACTTT
TRBV19	TRBJ1-1	.	.	CASRGGGRTEAFF	TGTGCCAGTAGGGGTGGTGGGCGCACTGAAGCTTTCTTT
TRBV3-1/TRBV3-2	TRBJ2-1	few	TRBD2	CASSDTGGSYNEQFF	TGTGCCAGCAGCGATACCGGGGGGTCCTACAATGAGCAGTTCTTC
TRBV19	TRBJ1-1	.	.	CASSTQGGTEAFF	TGTGCCAGTAGTACACAGGGTGGCACTGAAGCTTTCTTT
TRBV6-6	TRBJ2-5	.	.	CASSYLGTQYF	TGTGCCAGCAGTTATCTAGGGACCCAGTACTTC
TRBV7-9	TRBJ1-2	once	TRBD1	CASSLGTGSSYGYTF	TGTGCCAGCAGCTTAGGGACAGGGTCTAGCTATGGCTACACCTTC
TRBV28	TRBJ1-5	.	.	CASKKWEGLNQPQHF	TGTGCCAGCAAAAAATGGGAGGGTCTGAATCAGCCCCAGCATTTT
TRBV30	TRBJ2-5	.	.	CAWSVGRVDSETQYF	TGTGCCTGGAGTGTAGGGCGGGTGGATTCTGAGACCCAGTACTTC